The rows below give T cell receptor beta chains drawn from one sample of a study of cytomegalovirus exposure and HLA in healthy donors. The table came from immunoSEQ multiplex PCR; TCRdb's copy has only in-frame clones and leaves some out. Here the sample spans some 140,000 clones, about three quarters being singletons. Specimen: PBMCs. All receptors derive from a female donor in good health and CMV-seropositive. Both conserved end residues are part of each CDR3. D genes are given only for firm matches. A clone size is listed for some rows: how often the clone was seen (once, few, many), or a class if it is expanded.

V gene,J gene,clone size,D gene,CDR3 protein,CDR3 DNA
TRBV7-9,TRBJ1-5,.,.,CASSSTNRVNQPQHF,TGTGCCAGCAGCTCGACGAACAGGGTCAATCAGCCCCAGCATTTT
TRBV2,TRBJ1-2,few,TRBD1,CANKQGRSNYGYTF,TGTGCCAACAAACAGGGGCGCTCTAACTATGGCTACACCTTC
TRBV15,TRBJ2-3,once,.,CATSRGGTATDTQYF,TGTGCCACCAGCAGAGGCGGGACGGCCACAGATACGCAGTATTTT
TRBV27,TRBJ2-5,few,.,CAIKREETQYF,TGTGCCATTAAGAGGGAAGAGACCCAGTACTTC
TRBV5-1,TRBJ2-7,.,TRBD1,CASTRDSTSYEQYF,TGCGCCAGCACCCGGGACAGCACCTCCTACGAGCAGTACTTC
TRBV5-6,TRBJ2-3,.,TRBD2,CASSSGLDADTQYF,TGTGCCAGCAGCTCTGGACTAGATGCGGATACGCAGTATTTT
TRBV5-1,TRBJ1-2,.,.,CASSLAGNYGYTF,TGCGCCAGCAGCTTGGCCGGTAACTATGGCTACACCTTC
TRBV28,TRBJ2-7,.,TRBD2,CASRLAGLEQYF,TGTGCCAGCAGACTAGCGGGGCTCGAGCAGTACTTC
TRBV4-2,TRBJ2-1,.,.,CASSQSTGRLNNEQFF,TGTGCCAGCAGCCAATCGACAGGCCGTTTGAACAATGAGCAGTTCTTC
TRBV2,TRBJ2-3,.,TRBD1,CASSARQVGQASTDTQYF,TGTGCCAGCAGTGCCCGACAGGTAGGACAGGCCTCCACAGATACGCAGTATTTT
TRBV2,TRBJ2-7,.,TRBD1,CASSEGTGSLVQYF,TGTGCCAGCAGTGAAGGGACAGGTTCCCTAGTGCAGTACTTC
TRBV11-2,TRBJ1-1,few,TRBD1,CASSLRTGESNTEAFF,TGTGCCAGCAGCCTTCGGACAGGCGAGTCGAACACTGAAGCTTTCTTT
TRBV25-1,TRBJ1-2,once,.,CASSDQGAASGYTF,TGTGCCAGCAGTGACCAGGGCGCCGCGAGTGGCTACACCTTC
TRBV6-1,TRBJ1-3,.,.,CASRGQSGNTIYF,TGTGCCAGCAGAGGACAGTCTGGAAACACCATATATTTT
TRBV7-2,TRBJ2-1,.,TRBD1,CASSLDRGREQFF,TGTGCCAGCAGCTTAGACAGGGGACGGGAGCAGTTCTTC
TRBV28,TRBJ2-7,.,TRBD1,CASSTKDWTGVYEQYF,TGTGCCAGCAGTACAAAAGATTGGACAGGGGTTTACGAGCAGTACTTC
TRBV30,TRBJ2-2,.,TRBD2,CACRGPGGGNTGELFF,TGTGCCTGTCGGGGACCGGGAGGGGGAAACACCGGGGAGCTGTTTTTT
TRBV5-1,TRBJ2-7,.,TRBD1,CASSLALRDRGGEQYF,TGCGCCAGCAGCTTGGCACTCCGGGACAGGGGCGGTGAGCAGTACTTC
TRBV11-3,TRBJ2-3,once,TRBD2,CASSSSGRLDTQYF,TGTGCCAGCAGCTCGAGCGGGAGGTTGGATACGCAGTATTTT
TRBV10-3,TRBJ2-1,.,TRBD2,CAISSRTSGDVYEQFF,TGTGCCATCAGTTCTCGGACTAGCGGGGATGTTTATGAGCAGTTCTTC
TRBV28,TRBJ2-2,.,.,CASTSGGENTGELFF,TGTGCCAGCACCTCGGGCGGGGAGAACACCGGGGAGCTGTTTTTT
TRBV5-1,TRBJ2-2,.,TRBD1,CASRLQGGYTGELFF,TGCGCCAGCAGGCTACAGGGGGGATACACCGGGGAGCTGTTTTTT
TRBV2,TRBJ2-1,.,TRBD1,CASRRDSTIYNEQFF,TGTGCCAGCAGGAGGGACAGCACAATCTACAATGAGCAGTTCTTC
TRBV6-6,TRBJ1-1,.,.,CASSLTLNTEAFF,TGTGCCAGCAGCCTGACACTGAACACTGAAGCTTTCTTT
TRBV7-9,TRBJ2-1,.,.,CASSLSGLVHNEQFF,TGTGCCAGCAGCCTCTCTGGGCTTGTTCACAATGAGCAGTTCTTC
TRBV13,TRBJ2-5,once,TRBD2,CASSRYSGRAVGTQYF,TGTGCCAGCAGCCGCTATAGCGGGAGGGCTGTTGGGACCCAGTACTTC
TRBV28,TRBJ1-6,.,TRBD1,CASSLAGGYNSPLHF,TGTGCCAGCAGTTTAGCAGGGGGCTATAATTCACCCCTCCACTTC
TRBV29-1,TRBJ2-6,.,.,CSVEEQGSGANVLTF,TGCAGCGTTGAAGAACAGGGATCTGGGGCCAACGTCCTGACTTTC
TRBV5-1,TRBJ2-2,.,.,CASSSDAGRGVGELFF,TGCGCCAGCAGCTCGGACGCGGGGCGAGGGGTCGGGGAGCTGTTTTTT
TRBV2,TRBJ2-5,.,TRBD2,CASSRLAGGPRGETQYF,TGTGCCAGCAGCCGACTAGCGGGAGGGCCGAGGGGAGAGACCCAGTACTTC
TRBV6-1,TRBJ1-5,.,.,CASRAGVNQPQHF,TGTGCCAGCAGAGCAGGGGTAAATCAGCCCCAGCATTTT
TRBV11-3,TRBJ2-3,once,.,CASSFVYTDTQYF,TGTGCCAGCAGCTTCGTGTACACAGATACGCAGTATTTT
TRBV6-4,TRBJ2-7,.,TRBD2,CASKSSGPTYEQYF,TGTGCCAGCAAGTCTAGCGGGCCCACCTACGAGCAGTACTTC
TRBV7-9,TRBJ2-5,once,TRBD2,CASLSGGKGETQYF,TGTGCCAGCTTGAGCGGGGGAAAAGGAGAGACCCAGTACTTC
TRBV2,TRBJ1-6,.,TRBD1,CASSGGTGSRGSLHF,TGTGCCAGCAGTGGAGGGACAGGTAGTAGGGGATCCCTCCACTTT
TRBV18,TRBJ2-3,few,.,CASSLFSSSGPDLTSTDTQYF,TGTGCCAGCTCCCTATTCTCCTCCTCAGGGCCTGACCTTACTAGCACAGATACGCAGTATTTT
TRBV14,TRBJ2-7,.,TRBD1,CASSLLRGPYEQYF,TGTGCCAGCAGCCTCCTCAGGGGGCCGTACGAGCAGTACTTC